The 25 T cell receptor beta chains given below trace back to one sample, sequenced in a study of chemoradiotherapy in HPV16-positive cancers (dated by TCRdb to between 2020 and 2023). Libraries came from the immunoSEQ multiplex PCR assay. This immuneACCESS table, as held by TCRdb, lists in-frame sequences with V and J called but not all clones. Of the missing ones, under half trace to an unresolved V gene in checked studies; the others have no known cause. Present in this sample are roughly 28,000 clones, about nine tenths of which were seen just once. Approximately 22% of the sample lies in the top ten. This specimen consisted of blood, obtained from a patient who underwent chemoradiotherapy. These receptor sequences come from a human donor with HPV-associated anogenital cancer.

A single count supports this clone. Germline is not matched at one junction end, which may reflect a read error. This chain links TRBV7-2 with TRBJ2-1; D perhaps matches TRBD2 (5 bases). Germline-derived CDR1 and CDR2 are SGHTA and FQGNSA. The CDR3 extends over 14 amino acids. CDR3 sequence reads: CASSLGASYYEQFF. CDR3 in DNA: TGTGCCAGCAGCTTAGGAGCTAGCTACTATGAGCAGTTCTTC. Combining the CDR3 with reference TRBV7-2 and TRBJ2-1 gives the whole variable domain GAGVSQSPSNKVTEKGKDVELRCDPISGHTALYWYRQSLGQGLEFLIYFQGNSAPDKSGLPSDRFSAERTGGSVSTLTIQRTQQEDSAVYLCASSLGASYYEQFFGPGTRLTVL.

The chain is built from TRBV11-2 and TRBJ2-5, with a weak D call TRBD2 (6 bases). Trimming stripped 0 bases from V and 5 bases from J, with 16 bases between. This CDR3 region has 16 residues. Germline V lookup: CDR1 SGHAT, CDR2 FQNNGV. CDR3 bases: TGTGCCAGCAGCTTAGAGGGGGGACGCGGGCTGGAGACCCAGTACTTC. Its protein product is CASSLEGGRGLETQYF.

As DNA, the CDR3 is TGCAGCGTTGAAAGGAAGTGGGTGTACGAGCAGTACTTC. The encoded protein is CSVERKWVYEQYF. The chain combines TRBV29-1 with TRBJ2-7; D remains unclear. V gave up 2 bases and J gave up 4 bases, with 12 bases separating them. Germline V CDR1 and CDR2: SQVTM, ANQGSEA. CDR3 length equals 13 residues.

This clone was found once. CDR3 amino acids: CASSFTGDRAYEQYF. The CDR3 nucleotides read TGTGCCAGCAGCTTTACAGGGGATAGGGCCTACGAGCAGTACTTC. V and J are TRBV13 and TRBJ2-7; 7 bases agree with TRBD1. The germline CDR1 and CDR2 sequences are PRHDT and FYEKMQ (reference sequence). The CDR3 totals 15 residues. The ends lost 3 bases at V and 2 bases at J; junction bases unmatched: 7.

The chain uses TRBV5-6 and TRBJ2-7, with 9 bases identical to TRBD2. Germline CDR1 SGHDT, CDR2 YYEEEE. V lost 3 bases and J lost 2; bases outside the gene matches: 3. The CDR3 is 14 residues long. The CDR3 DNA is TGTGCCAGCAGCTGGACTAGCGCTGCCTACGAGCAGTACTTC. It yields the protein CASSWTSAAYEQYF.

On this clone: A read error may produce the germline difference seen at one junction end. The gene calls are TRBV7-7 and TRBJ2-2, with TRBD1 as a possible D gene (5 bases). Germline assignment: CDR1 SSHAT and CDR2 FNYEAQ (reference sequence). This CDR3 is 14 amino acids long. The CDR3, as DNA: TGTGCTAGCAGCTTGGCAGGGCAGTCTGGGGAGCTGTTTTTT. Its translation: CASSLAGQSGELFF.

The CDR3 protein is CASRQGGTQYF. DNA for the CDR3: TGTGCCAGCAGACAGGGCGGGACCCAGTACTTC. This sequence joins TRBV27 and TRBJ2-5, with D possibly matching TRBD1 (6 bases). CDR1 MNHEY and CDR2 SMNVEV come from the germline V gene (reference sequence). The CDR3 is made up of 11 amino acids. With 6 bases removed from V and 7 bases from J, the gap between germline ends came to 9 bases.

The chain links TRBV7-2 to TRBJ1-1; D perhaps matches TRBD1 (5 bases). The CDR3 has 15 amino acids. Trimming left V 4 bases short and J 4 bases short, with 16 bases between. Looked up from germline, CDR1 is SGHTA and CDR2 is FQGNSA. CDR3 protein: CASSSRGGRSTEAFF. The CDR3 region has the DNA TGTGCCAGCAGCTCCCGGGGGGGTCGTAGCACTGAAGCTTTCTTT.

This chain uses TRBV30 with TRBJ2-3; unclear D gene. CDR3 length equals 12 residues. Germline loops: CDR1 GTSNPN, CDR2 SVGIG (reference sequence). The ends were cut back, 1 base at V and 4 bases at J, with 6 bases in the middle. The CDR3 sequence is CAWSDGADTQYF. The CDR3 nucleotides read TGTGCCTGGAGTGATGGGGCAGATACGCAGTATTTT.

This clone has a single count. The chain uses TRBV14 and TRBJ1-6; perhaps TRBD1 as D (6 bases). The CDR3 is 17 residues long. Germline V gene lookup returns CDR1 SGHDN and CDR2 FVKESK. The V and J ends lost 0 bases and 6 bases respectively, with 15 bases between them. CDR3 nucleotides: TGTGCCAGCAGCCAAGAGTACTGGGGCAGGGGTAATTCACCCCTCCACTTT. Translated, it gives CASSQEYWGRGNSPLHF.

V and J are TRBV10-2 and TRBJ2-5; D gene uncertain. The CDR3 covers 13 residues. Germline V gives CDR1 WSHSY, CDR2 SAAADI. Trimming took 7 bases from V and 0 from J, leaving 9 bases between them. For the CDR3, the DNA is TGCGCCAGCAAGGCCACTAACCAAGAGACCCAGTACTTC. Its protein product is CASKATNQETQYF.

The table lists this clone with a count of one. Its ends do not fully match the called genes, so a read error is possible. The CDR3 region is CSAEPVGVYEQYF. The DNA of the CDR3 is TGCAGCGCTGAACCGGTCGGCGTCTACGAGCAGTACTTC. This chain links TRBV29-1 with TRBJ2-7, with no clear D. CDR3 length: 13 amino acids. Germline values: CDR1 SQVTM, CDR2 ANQGSEA.

J is TRBJ2-3 and V is TRBV19, with TRBD2 identical over 7 bases. The J segment lost 0 bases and the V segment lost 9 bases, leaving 9 bases of the junction unmatched. The V gene's germline CDR1 is LNHDA and CDR2 SQIVND (reference sequence). The CDR3 runs 15 residues. DNA for the CDR3: TGTGCCAGCCGGAATGGGGAGGGAAGCACAGATACGCAGTATTTT. It yields the protein CASRNGEGSTDTQYF.

The V call is TRBV15, the J call TRBJ2-2; weak D call: TRBD2 (6 bases). CDR3 length: 16 residues. Germline CDR1 and CDR2: LNHNV and YYDKDF (reference sequence). The ends were cut back, 0 bases at V and 1 base at J, with 9 bases in the middle. The CDR3 region has the DNA TGTGCCACCAGCAGAGAAGGGAGGAGGAACACCGGGGAGCTGTTTTTT. Its translation: CATSREGRRNTGELFF.

The chain carries TRBV30 and TRBJ1-2, with TRBD1 as a possible D gene (6 bases). Per the germline V gene, CDR1 is GTSNPN and CDR2 is SVGIG (reference sequence). V lost 1 base to trimming and J lost 4 bases, with 16 bases between them. CDR3 length: 15 residues. The CDR3 spells CAWSAIQGDGYGYTF. The CDR3 bases are TGTGCCTGGAGTGCGATACAGGGAGACGGCTATGGCTACACCTTC.

This clone was counted a few times. The CDR3 DNA sequence: TGCGCCAGCACCTTAGGGACCCTGAGGACAGGGTCTGGCGAGCAGTACTTC. Translation gives CASTLGTLRTGSGEQYF. V usage is TRBV5-1 and J usage is TRBJ2-7; 8 bases map to TRBD1. CDR3 length equals 17 residues. The V segment lost 6 bases and the J segment 6 bases; nucleotides outside the gene matches: 20. Germline values: CDR1 SGHRS, CDR2 YFSETQ.

The chain carries TRBV14 and TRBJ2-1, with D hard to call. In germline, CDR1 is SGHDN, CDR2 FVKESK. This CDR3 has 13 residues. V was pared by 3 bases and J by 4 bases, with 7 bases between. The CDR3 protein is CASSQVGYNEQFF. The CDR3 region has the DNA TGTGCCAGCAGCCAGGTGGGATACAATGAGCAGTTCTTC.

The genes are TRBV29-1 and TRBJ1-1, with D tentatively TRBD1 (6 bases). Germline CDR1 and CDR2: SQVTM and ANQGSEA. V lost 7 bases to trimming and J lost 0 bases, with 12 bases between them. The CDR3 spans 13 residues. The CDR3 nucleotides are TGCAGCGGTGCCAGGGGATTGAACACTGAAGCTTTCTTT. Protein product: CSGARGLNTEAFF. The whole variable domain, filled in from reference TRBV29-1 and TRBJ1-1, reads SAVISQKPSRDICQRGTSLTIQCQVDSQVTMMFWYRQQPGQSLTLIATANQGSEATYESGFVIDKFPISRPNLTFSTLTVSNMSPEDSSIYLCSGARGLNTEAFFGQGTRLTVV.

This chain's CDR3 is CASSLGTGAYGYTF. In nucleotides, the CDR3 is TGTGCCAGCAGCTTAGGGACAGGAGCTTATGGCTACACCTTC. J is TRBJ1-2 and V is TRBV11-2, with 7 bases identical to TRBD1. Germline V gene lookup returns CDR1 SGHAT and CDR2 FQNNGV. The CDR3 contains 14 residues. The V and J ends lost 1 base and 5 bases, in that order; junction bases with no gene match: 4.

The count of this clone is one. Other DNA sequences in the same sample also yield this CDR3. This chain joins TRBV6-5 and TRBJ2-3; 8 bases line up with TRBD1. CDR3 length: 13 residues. V dropped 5 bases and J dropped 3; count of bases not matched to a gene: 1. CDR1 and CDR2 (germline): MNHEY, SVGAGI. CDR3 in amino acids: CASSRTGTDTQYF. DNA of the CDR3: TGTGCCAGCAGTCGGACAGGGACAGATACGCAGTATTTT.

This rearrangement joins TRBV7-8 to TRBJ2-1; D possibly corresponds to TRBD1 (5 bases). The CDR3 totals 15 residues. V gave up 5 bases and J gave up 3 bases, with 14 bases separating them. The germline V gene has CDR1 SGHVS and CDR2 FQNEAQ. Written as DNA, the CDR3 is TGTGCCAGCAGCCCATTAGGGGTCGGCTACAATGAGCAGTTCTTC. Its protein product is CASSPLGVGYNEQFF.

This chain joins TRBV14 and TRBJ2-7; D not resolved. Germline values: CDR1 SGHDN, CDR2 FVKESK. The germline V and J ends were trimmed by 1 base and 2 bases, with 9 bases remaining between them. CDR3 size: 14 residues. The CDR3: CASSQGLTTYEQYF. CDR3 nucleotide sequence: TGTGCCAGCAGCCAAGGGTTGACAACCTACGAGCAGTACTTC.

This chain connects TRBV28 to TRBJ1-5, with a tentative D call TRBD1 (5 bases). V was shortened by 4 bases and J by 9 bases, with 19 bases between the two germline ends. The CDR3 loop spans 15 amino acids. The germline CDR1 and CDR2 sequences are MDHEN and SYDVKM. CDR3: CASSSPDGTKRPQHF. The CDR3 region has the DNA TGTGCCAGCAGTTCCCCGGACGGGACCAAAAGGCCCCAGCATTTT.

This clone was recorded only once. This chain connects TRBV5-4 to TRBJ1-2; 7 nucleotides line up with TRBD1. The CDR3 runs to 16 residues. Trimming at V came to 0 bases and at J to 8 bases, leaving 13 bases not matched to a gene. Germline lookup yields CDR1 SGHNT and CDR2 YYREEE (reference sequence). The CDR3 spells CASSLAQGGIYRGYTF. CDR3 sequence (DNA): TGTGCCAGCAGCTTGGCTCAGGGGGGGATATATCGAGGCTACACCTTC.

This clone was observed once. The gene calls are TRBV7-9 and TRBJ2-7; either TRBD1 or TRBD2 may fit D (5 bases each). Germline CDR1 SEHNR, CDR2 FQNEAQ (reference sequence). V lost 3 bases and J lost 0, with 15 bases in between. The CDR3 runs to 16 residues. The CDR3 bases are TGTGCCAGCAGCTTTGGGTCGGCAGGGAGCTCCTACGAGCAGTACTTC. This translates into CASSFGSAGSSYEQYF.